The 4 T cell receptor beta chains below come from one sample, sequenced in a study of CD8+ T cells in alopecia areata listed by TCRdb under 2018. The library relied on the immunoSEQ multiplex PCR assay. RNA was extracted from all samples and reverse transcribed into cDNA, which served as template for TCR sequencing. TCRdb took over this immuneACCESS table, retaining in-frame rearrangements with V and J assigned. Such tables are incomplete; in checked studies, under half of the missing clones stem from an unresolved V gene, and the remainder is unexplained. The sample features approximately 110,000 clones, and none is a singleton. Clones ranked in the top ten supply around 20% of the sample. The sequenced material came from lesional skin. All receptors come from a C3H/HeJ mouse with alopecia areata. For this strain, the MHC haplotype is H2-k.

This clone was picked up many times. Gene names and germline refer to mouse. The CDR3 is cut off 4 residues early in the read; its end comes from the germline J gene. The chain links TRBV13-3 to TRBJ2-3, with TRBD1 as a possible D gene (6 bases). Trimming removed 3 bases at V and 4 bases at J, with 9 bases between. This CDR3 is built from 13 residues. Germline V lookup: CDR1 NNHDY, CDR2 SYVADS. The CDR3 here is CASSAQGSETLYF. Incomplete CDR3 DNA: TGTGCCAGCAGTGCACAGGGATCAGAA.

This clone appeared many times. Mouse gene names and germline throughout. Sequencing ends 4 residues short of the CDR3 end; the germline J gene provides the rest. The chain joins TRBV1 to TRBJ1-1, with TRBD1 matching over 8 bases. This CDR3 spans 15 amino acids. Germline V gene sequence: CDR1 NSQYPW, CDR2 LRSPGD (reference sequence). Unmatched junction bases numbered 0, after V lost 0 bases and J lost 0 bases. The DNA read from the CDR3 is TGCACCTGCAGTGCAGAGACAGGGGAGAACACA. Translated: CTCSAETGENT. The whole CDR3 region reads CTCSAETGENTEVFF.

This clone was observed a handful of times. Gene and germline names: mouse. The read gets to within 4 residues of the CDR3 end, and the germline J gene fills in the rest. The chain recombines TRBV19 with TRBJ1-4; tentatively, D is TRBD1 (5 bases). Looked up from germline, CDR1 is FNHDT and CDR2 is SITEND (reference sequence). The CDR3 has 14 amino acids. Between the trimmed V and J ends, which lost 2 bases and 4 bases, there was a span of 9 bases. The part of the CDR3 DNA that was read is TGTGCCAGCAGTATGTGGACACACAACGAA. It encodes CASSMWTHNE. The full CDR3 is CASSMWTHNERLFF.

Of note for this clone: Any gene name here is a mouse gene name. The missing CDR3 end, 4 residues past where the read stops, is filled in from the germline J gene. The chain links TRBV13-3 to TRBJ2-2, with D maybe TRBD1 (6 bases). CDR1 and CDR2 (germline): NNHDY, SYVADS. Trimming cost V 0 bases and J 5 bases, with 8 bases left between them. CDR3 size: 14 residues. The CDR3 DNA, read in part, is TGTGCCAGCAGTGATGGGGACAAAACCGGG. Protein: CASSDGDKTG. In full, the CDR3 is CASSDGDKTGQLYF.